These T cell receptor beta chains were read from a single sample in a study of T cell responses to AZD1222 COVID-19 vaccine. Repertoires were generated with immunoSEQ multiplex PCR, while TCRdb's copy carries only in-frame clones and drops some. Of 150,000 to 200,000 clones in the sample, around 92% were seen once. The sample in question was peripheral blood, obtained 28 days after the second AZD1222 dose. Every receptor here comes from an adult who received the AZD1222 COVID-19 vaccine. CDR3s include the opening cysteine and the closing phenylalanine or tryptophan. The order of the fields is D gene, J gene, clone size, V gene, CDR3 protein, CDR3 DNA. A D gene is named only where the DNA matches it firmly. Size is omitted from some rows. Given values are once, few, many or a class for expanded clones.

D gene: -; J gene: TRBJ1-5; clone size: -; V gene: TRBV5-5; CDR3 protein: CASSWGARVGSQPQHF; CDR3 DNA: TGTGCCAGCAGCTGGGGAGCCCGTGTAGGGAGTCAGCCCCAGCATTTT
D gene: -; J gene: TRBJ1-1; clone size: once; V gene: TRBV19; CDR3 protein: CASSPPGVVSNTEAFF; CDR3 DNA: TGTGCCAGTAGTCCCCCGGGGGTAGTATCGAACACTGAAGCTTTCTTT
D gene: -; J gene: TRBJ2-5; clone size: -; V gene: TRBV18; CDR3 protein: CASSLMGIANGETQYF; CDR3 DNA: TGTGCCAGCTCGCTCATGGGAATCGCCAACGGGGAGACCCAGTACTTC
D gene: -; J gene: TRBJ1-1; clone size: -; V gene: TRBV27; CDR3 protein: CASSFVGASTEAFF; CDR3 DNA: TGTGCCAGCAGTTTTGTGGGGGCGAGCACTGAAGCTTTCTTT
D gene: -; J gene: TRBJ1-4; clone size: -; V gene: TRBV2; CDR3 protein: CASDQGFDLATNEKLFF; CDR3 DNA: TGTGCCAGCGATCAGGGGTTTGATCTTGCAACTAATGAAAAACTGTTTTTT
D gene: -; J gene: TRBJ1-1; clone size: -; V gene: TRBV7-6; CDR3 protein: CASSSTVQGIGTEAFF; CDR3 DNA: TGTGCCAGCAGCTCAACTGTCCAGGGGATCGGCACTGAAGCTTTCTTT
D gene: -; J gene: TRBJ1-3; clone size: -; V gene: TRBV10-3; CDR3 protein: CAISETESGNTIYF; CDR3 DNA: TGTGCCATCAGTGAGACAGAGTCTGGAAACACCATATATTTT
D gene: -; J gene: TRBJ1-6; clone size: -; V gene: TRBV18; CDR3 protein: CASSPNGEMVSPLHF; CDR3 DNA: TGTGCCAGCTCACCCAATGGCGAAATGGTTTCACCCCTCCACTTT
D gene: -; J gene: TRBJ1-2; clone size: -; V gene: TRBV5-1; CDR3 protein: CASSLGQMTNYGYTF; CDR3 DNA: TGCGCCAGCAGCTTGGGACAGATGACTAACTATGGCTACACCTTC
D gene: -; J gene: TRBJ1-3; clone size: -; V gene: TRBV21-1; CDR3 protein: CASSRTGVSGNTIYF; CDR3 DNA: TGTGCCAGCAGCCGGACAGGGGTCTCTGGAAACACCATATATTTT
D gene: TRBD1; J gene: TRBJ2-6; clone size: -; V gene: TRBV19; CDR3 protein: CASRDRGRSGANVLTF; CDR3 DNA: TGTGCCAGTAGGGACAGGGGCCGCTCTGGGGCCAACGTCCTGACTTTC
D gene: -; J gene: TRBJ2-3; clone size: -; V gene: TRBV6-2/TRBV6-3; CDR3 protein: CASSYSDGFSTDTQYF; CDR3 DNA: TGTGCCAGCAGTTACTCTGACGGATTCAGCACAGATACGCAGTATTTT
D gene: -; J gene: TRBJ1-2; clone size: -; V gene: TRBV6-5; CDR3 protein: CASSRKGYGYTF; CDR3 DNA: TGTGCCAGCAGCAGGAAGGGCTATGGCTACACCTTC
D gene: -; J gene: TRBJ1-2; clone size: -; V gene: TRBV7-9; CDR3 protein: CASSAPGTLNYGYTF; CDR3 DNA: TGTGCCAGCAGCGCACCCGGGACCCTTAACTATGGCTACACCTTC
D gene: -; J gene: TRBJ1-2; clone size: -; V gene: TRBV19; CDR3 protein: CASSAGAAVYGYTF; CDR3 DNA: TGTGCCAGTAGCGCAGGGGCTGCGGTCTATGGCTACACCTTC
D gene: TRBD1; J gene: TRBJ1-1; clone size: -; V gene: TRBV2; CDR3 protein: CASSVDRGASFF; CDR3 DNA: TGTGCCAGCAGCGTGGACAGGGGCGCCTCTTTCTTT
D gene: TRBD2; J gene: TRBJ2-3; clone size: -; V gene: TRBV7-3; CDR3 protein: CASSPQTSGALQYF; CDR3 DNA: TGTGCCAGCAGCCCCCAGACTAGCGGGGCACTGCAGTATTTT
D gene: -; J gene: TRBJ1-1; clone size: -; V gene: TRBV11-2; CDR3 protein: CASSLGFFSNTEAFF; CDR3 DNA: TGTGCCAGCAGCTTAGGTTTCTTTTCTAACACTGAAGCTTTCTTT
D gene: -; J gene: TRBJ1-2; clone size: -; V gene: TRBV7-9; CDR3 protein: CASTPSGNYGYTF; CDR3 DNA: TGTGCCAGCACCCCATCCGGTAACTATGGCTACACCTTC
D gene: -; J gene: TRBJ2-7; clone size: -; V gene: TRBV6-5; CDR3 protein: CASSSSTGRHEQYF; CDR3 DNA: -
D gene: TRBD2; J gene: TRBJ2-6; clone size: -; V gene: TRBV10-2; CDR3 protein: CASTLAGPSGANVLTF; CDR3 DNA: TGCGCCAGCACCCTAGCGGGGCCATCTGGGGCCAACGTCCTGACTTTC
D gene: TRBD1; J gene: TRBJ1-1; clone size: once; V gene: TRBV6-5; CDR3 protein: CASSLQGDTEAFF; CDR3 DNA: TGTGCCAGCAGTTTACAGGGGGATACTGAAGCTTTCTTT
D gene: -; J gene: TRBJ1-4; clone size: -; V gene: TRBV5-1; CDR3 protein: CASSLQGPNEKLFF; CDR3 DNA: TGCGCCAGCAGCTTACAGGGTCCTAATGAAAAACTGTTTTTT
D gene: -; J gene: TRBJ1-2; clone size: -; V gene: TRBV30; CDR3 protein: CVGDGYTF; CDR3 DNA: TGTGTGGGGGATGGCTACACCTTC
D gene: TRBD2; J gene: TRBJ2-7; clone size: -; V gene: TRBV6-1; CDR3 protein: CASSETSGASYEQYF; CDR3 DNA: TGTGCCAGCAGTGAAACTAGCGGGGCATCCTACGAGCAGTACTTC
D gene: TRBD1; J gene: TRBJ1-1; clone size: -; V gene: TRBV30; CDR3 protein: CACRDRGWTEAFF; CDR3 DNA: TGTGCCTGCCGGGACAGGGGTTGGACTGAAGCTTTCTTT
D gene: -; J gene: TRBJ1-5; clone size: -; V gene: TRBV27; CDR3 protein: CASRTPGSNQPQHF; CDR3 DNA: TGTGCCAGCAGGACCCCGGGGAGCAATCAGCCCCAGCATTTT
D gene: -; J gene: TRBJ2-7; clone size: -; V gene: TRBV20-1; CDR3 protein: CSASSNYEQYF; CDR3 DNA: TGCAGTGCTAGCTCCAACTACGAGCAGTACTTC
D gene: -; J gene: TRBJ2-3; clone size: once; V gene: TRBV18; CDR3 protein: CASSPPGTPSPTDTQYF; CDR3 DNA: TGTGCCAGCTCACCACCCGGGACCCCTTCGCCCACAGATACGCAGTATTTT
D gene: -; J gene: TRBJ1-1; clone size: once; V gene: TRBV18; CDR3 protein: CASSPLKGELNTEAFF; CDR3 DNA: TGTGCCAGCTCACCCCTGAAGGGGGAGCTGAACACTGAAGCTTTCTTT
D gene: -; J gene: TRBJ1-6; clone size: -; V gene: TRBV30; CDR3 protein: CAWSVRGTGNSPLHF; CDR3 DNA: TGTGCCTGGAGTGTACGGGGGACGGGAAATTCACCCCTCCACTTT
D gene: TRBD2; J gene: TRBJ2-5; clone size: -; V gene: TRBV27; CDR3 protein: CATRLAGGQETQYF; CDR3 DNA: TGTGCCACACGACTAGCGGGGGGACAAGAGACCCAGTACTTC
D gene: TRBD2; J gene: TRBJ2-1; clone size: -; V gene: TRBV4-1; CDR3 protein: CASSQGLAVNNEQFF; CDR3 DNA: TGCGCCAGCAGCCAAGGACTAGCAGTGAACAATGAGCAGTTCTTC
D gene: -; J gene: TRBJ1-1; clone size: -; V gene: TRBV12-3/TRBV12-4; CDR3 protein: CASSLDSTEAFF; CDR3 DNA: TGTGCCAGCAGTTTAGACAGCACTGAAGCTTTCTTT
D gene: -; J gene: TRBJ1-2; clone size: -; V gene: TRBV7-2; CDR3 protein: CASSEQGPYTF; CDR3 DNA: TGTGCCAGCAGCGAACAGGGACCATACACCTTC
D gene: -; J gene: TRBJ2-3; clone size: -; V gene: TRBV5-1; CDR3 protein: CASSLADYYTDTQYF; CDR3 DNA: TGCGCCAGCAGCCTGGCGGACTATTACACAGATACGCAGTATTTT
D gene: -; J gene: TRBJ2-7; clone size: -; V gene: TRBV28; CDR3 protein: CASSLPGTLLREQYF; CDR3 DNA: TGTGCCAGCAGTTTACCCGGGACACTCCTGAGGGAGCAGTACTTC
D gene: -; J gene: TRBJ1-1; clone size: -; V gene: TRBV7-9; CDR3 protein: CASSLGTEAFF; CDR3 DNA: TGTGCCAGCAGCTTGGGTACTGAAGCTTTCTTT
D gene: -; J gene: TRBJ2-7; clone size: once; V gene: TRBV12-3/TRBV12-4; CDR3 protein: CASSRDTSYEQYF; CDR3 DNA: TGTGCCAGCAGCCGGGACACTTCCTACGAGCAGTACTTC
D gene: TRBD1; J gene: TRBJ1-2; clone size: -; V gene: TRBV5-1; CDR3 protein: CASSPYRGANYGYTF; CDR3 DNA: TGCGCCAGCAGCCCTTACAGGGGTGCTAACTATGGCTACACCTTC
D gene: -; J gene: TRBJ1-1; clone size: -; V gene: TRBV6-6; CDR3 protein: CASSRLGQNTEAFF; CDR3 DNA: TGTGCCAGCAGTCGACTGGGACAGAACACTGAAGCTTTCTTT
D gene: TRBD1; J gene: TRBJ1-3; clone size: once; V gene: TRBV6-4; CDR3 protein: CASTPDRSCSGNTIYF; CDR3 DNA: TGTGCCAGCACTCCGGACAGGAGCTGCTCTGGAAACACCATATATTTT
D gene: -; J gene: TRBJ2-5; clone size: -; V gene: TRBV7-7; CDR3 protein: CASSPDLQETQYF; CDR3 DNA: TGTGCTAGCAGCCCTGATCTTCAAGAGACCCAGTACTTC
D gene: -; J gene: TRBJ2-1; clone size: -; V gene: TRBV11-2; CDR3 protein: CASSLGGDGYEQFF; CDR3 DNA: TGTGCCAGCAGCTTAGGCGGGGACGGGTATGAGCAGTTCTTC
D gene: -; J gene: TRBJ1-1; clone size: once; V gene: TRBV27; CDR3 protein: CASDRRQLNTEAFF; CDR3 DNA: TGTGCCAGCGACAGGAGGCAGCTGAACACTGAAGCTTTCTTT
D gene: TRBD2; J gene: TRBJ2-5; clone size: -; V gene: TRBV19; CDR3 protein: CASSKDSGGYYRETQYF; CDR3 DNA: TGTGCCAGTAGTAAGGACAGCGGGGGTTATTACCGGGAGACCCAGTACTTC
D gene: TRBD2; J gene: TRBJ2-7; clone size: few; V gene: TRBV27; CDR3 protein: CASSPGTRAFEQYF; CDR3 DNA: TGTGCCAGCAGTCCCGGGACTAGAGCGTTCGAGCAGTACTTC
D gene: TRBD1; J gene: TRBJ1-4; clone size: once; V gene: TRBV4-2; CDR3 protein: CASSQGGRGETNEKLFF; CDR3 DNA: TGTGCCAGCAGCCAAGGAGGCAGGGGGGAAACTAATGAAAAACTGTTTTTT
D gene: -; J gene: TRBJ1-1; clone size: -; V gene: TRBV21-1; CDR3 protein: CASSKVGGNTEAFF; CDR3 DNA: TGTGCCAGCAGCAAAGTGGGAGGGAACACTGAAGCTTTCTTT